The 31 T cell receptor beta chains given below trace back to one sample, sequenced in a study of T cells after yellow fever vaccination. TCRdb reanalysed the 5' RACE reads using MiXCR and keeps one entry per CDR3 protein. Seen here are some 300,000 distinct CDR3 sequences, approximately 10% observed once, and the top ten hold 3% to 3.5%. The sequencing here drew on CD4+ T cells sorted from PBMCs, taken 5 days after the yellow fever booster vaccination. Receptors were obtained from a man younger than 35 who received the YFV17D yellow fever vaccine.

The rearrangement joins TRBV9 to TRBJ2-7; D assignment may be TRBD1 or TRBD2 (5 bases each). CDR3 size: 15 residues. Between the trimmed V and J ends, which lost 2 bases and 6 bases, there was a span of 18 bases. The germline CDR1 and CDR2 sequences are SGDLS and YYNGEE. The CDR3 coding sequence is TGTGCCAGCAGCGTCCCACGGGACGACGTGTCCGAGCAGTACGTC. This sequence encodes CASSVPRDDVSEQYV.

CDR3 coding DNA: TGTGCCAGCACGTGGGAGGGGAATTCACCCCTCCACTTT. Protein: CASTWEGNSPLHF. The chain uses TRBV2 and TRBJ1-6; possible D gene TRBD1, 5 bases. The germline V gene encodes CDR1 SNHLY and CDR2 FYNNEI. The V and J ends lost 7 bases and 7 bases respectively, with 11 bases between them. There are 13 residues in the CDR3.

This clonotype was seen more than once but under ten times. This chain connects TRBV7-2 to TRBJ2-7, with D maybe TRBD2 (5 bases). Trimming took 2 bases from V and 3 from J, leaving 8 bases between them. This CDR3 region has 13 residues. CDR1 and CDR2 from the germline V gene are SGHTA and FQGNSA. This CDR3 is CASSLSRGYEQYF. The CDR3 nucleotides are TGTGCCAGCAGCTTATCCCGGGGCTACGAGCAGTACTTC.

This clonotype came up many times. The rearrangement links TRBV12-3 or TRBV12-4 to TRBJ2-5, with D perhaps given as TRBD1 or TRBD2 (6 bases each). Between the trimmed V and J ends, which lost 4 bases and 9 bases, there was a span of 9 bases. This CDR3 has 11 amino acids. DNA for the CDR3: TGTGCCAGCAGTTCGAGGGGGGCCCAGTACTTC. Its protein is CASSSRGAQYF.

The chain employs TRBV5-1 and TRBJ1-3; D is ambiguous. Looked up from germline, CDR1 is SGHRS and CDR2 is YFSETQ. Trimming removed 0 bases from V and 8 bases from J, with 9 bases in between. The CDR3 is made up of 13 amino acids. The CDR3 coding sequence is TGCGCCAGCAGCTTGGGCCCTCGCGACACCATATATTTT. Its protein is CASSLGPRDTIYF.

This clonotype was seen at least ten times. The rearrangement uses TRBV24-1 and TRBJ1-2, with D possibly being TRBD1 (5 bases). The germline V gene has CDR1 KGHDR and CDR2 SFDVKD. Trimming pared 4 bases from V and 5 bases from J, leaving 13 bases between. The CDR3 is made up of 14 amino acids. The CDR3 is CATSDRDGPYGYTF. The CDR3 DNA is TGTGCCACCAGTGACCGGGACGGGCCTTATGGCTACACCTTC.

This clonotype was detected ten times or more. The chain carries TRBV12-3 or TRBV12-4 and TRBJ1-1; 7 bases match TRBD1. The CDR3 sequence is 14 residues long. J gave up 6 bases and V 1 base, and 5 bases lay outside the gene matches. CDR3 sequence (DNA): TGTGCCAGCAGTTTAGTGGGACAGAGCTCTGAAGCTTTCTTT. Translation: CASSLVGQSSEAFF.

This clonotype has only a few counts. The chain couples TRBV27 to TRBJ2-2, with 7 bases fitting TRBD2. This CDR3 has 15 residues. The junction had 10 bases not matched to a gene; V was cut back by 5 bases and J by 7 bases. CDR1 MNHEY and CDR2 SMNVEV come from the germline V gene (reference sequence). CDR3 in amino acids: CASSPDGLGDGELFF. Written as DNA, the CDR3 is TGTGCCAGCAGTCCGGACGGACTAGGCGACGGGGAGCTGTTTTTT.

The chain couples TRBV12-5 to TRBJ1-5; unclear D gene. The CDR3 runs to 18 residues. V lost 0 bases and J 4 bases, leaving 19 bases between the germline ends. The germline V gene has CDR1 LGHNT and CDR2 FRNRAP. The CDR3 DNA follows: TGTGCTAGTGGTTTGGTACACGAGTTTCCAAAAACTAATCAGCCCCAGCATTTT. Translation gives CASGLVHEFPKTNQPQHF.

The sample holds many counts of this clonotype. This chain uses TRBV12-3 or TRBV12-4 with TRBJ1-2, with a tentative D call TRBD1 (5 bases). Trimming pared 0 bases from V and 4 bases from J, leaving 12 bases between. CDR3 length: 15 residues. The CDR3 nucleotides are TGTGCCAGCAGTTTAGCCGGGGCCACCTTCTATGGCTACACCTTC. This sequence encodes CASSLAGATFYGYTF.

This chain joins TRBV20-1 and TRBJ2-3; D is possibly TRBD2 (6 bases). The V end lost 3 bases, the J end lost 2 bases, and 15 bases lay between the germline ends. CDR3 length: 15 residues. CDR1 and CDR2 from the germline V gene are DFQATT and SNEGSKA (reference sequence). CDR3 nucleotide sequence: TGCAGTGCTAGTTCCGGGGCGGGACTCACAGATACGCAGTATTTT. Translation: CSASSGAGLTDTQYF.

This clonotype was observed a few times. The J gene is TRBJ1-5, the V gene TRBV4-2; D is possibly TRBD1 (6 bases). V lost 2 bases, J lost 5 bases, and 13 bases lay in between. This CDR3 has 15 residues. CDR1 is LGHNA, CDR2 YNFKEQ, per germline. In nucleotides, the CDR3 is TGTGCCAGCAGCCAACCTCAACAGGGATATCAGCCCCAGCATTTT. Translated, it gives CASSQPQQGYQPQHF.

The chain links TRBV20-1 to TRBJ2-1; D remains ambiguous. The germline V gene has CDR1 DFQATT and CDR2 SNEGSKA (reference sequence). The length of the CDR3 is 14 residues. V lost 5 bases and J 4 bases, leaving 15 bases between the germline ends. In DNA, the CDR3 is TGCAGTGCTTTGGGATCTTTGGAATACAATGAGCAGTTCTTC. It yields the protein CSALGSLEYNEQFF.

The rearrangement joins TRBV20-1 to TRBJ2-2, with 9 bases lining up with TRBD1. The CDR3 length is 15 residues. From germline, CDR1 is DFQATT and CDR2 SNEGSKA (reference sequence). V was pared by 0 bases and J by 5 bases, with 4 bases of the junction left unmatched. The DNA of the CDR3 is TGCAGTGCTAGAGATCGGGGGACAGGGACCGGGGAGCTGTTTTTT. This sequence encodes CSARDRGTGTGELFF.

This clonotype was counted between two and nine times. This chain links TRBV5-1 with TRBJ2-2, with no clear D. Per germline, CDR1 SGHRS and CDR2 YFSETQ. V lost 1 base, J lost 5 bases, and 12 bases lay in between. The CDR3 has 15 residues. CDR3 sequence: CASSLSLAETGELFF. CDR3 nucleotide sequence: TGCGCCAGCAGCTTGTCCCTCGCGGAGACCGGGGAGCTGTTTTTT.

This clonotype was detected many times. In DNA form, the CDR3 reads TGTGCCAGCAGGCCGGGAGGAAGCACAGATACGCAGTATTTT. This sequence encodes CASRPGGSTDTQYF. V usage is TRBV12-3 or TRBV12-4 and J usage is TRBJ2-3, with 7 bases identical to TRBD2. This CDR3 is built from 14 residues. Unmatched junction bases numbered 3, after V lost 6 bases and J lost 0 bases.

The gene calls are TRBV6-5 and TRBJ1-5; unclear D gene. V shed 1 base and J shed 6 bases, with 7 bases lying between them. Germline assignment: CDR1 MNHEY and CDR2 SVGAGI. The CDR3 is 13 amino acids. DNA of the CDR3: TGTGCCAGCAGTTACTACTTCGGTCAGCCCCAGCATTTT. Translating it yields CASSYYFGQPQHF.

The table lists this clonotype with many counts. CDR3 loop: CASSPTGPRNEKLFF. The CDR3 bases are TGTGCCAGCAGTCCCACAGGGCCCCGTAATGAAAAACTGTTTTTT. The V gene is TRBV12-3 or TRBV12-4, the J gene TRBJ1-4; D perhaps matches TRBD1 (6 bases). Trimming stripped 5 bases from V and 4 bases from J, with 14 bases between. This CDR3 is built from 15 residues.

The chain links TRBV2 to TRBJ1-2; perhaps TRBD1 as D (5 bases). This CDR3 comprises 16 residues. The ends were cut back, 9 bases at V and 0 bases at J, with 20 bases in the middle. In germline, CDR1 is SNHLY, CDR2 FYNNEI. This CDR3 reads CASLDPFTTANYGYTF. CDR3 nucleotide sequence: TGTGCCAGTTTGGACCCCTTTACGACAGCTAACTATGGCTACACCTTC.

This chain connects TRBV4-3 to TRBJ2-3; TRBD2 agrees at 8 bases. CDR1 and CDR2 from the germline V gene are LGHNA and YSLEER. The CDR3 spans 15 residues. J was trimmed by 7 bases and V by 0 bases; bases with no gene match: 6. The DNA of the CDR3 is TGCGCCAGCAGCCAAGATTCGGGGGGGCTAAATACGCAGTATTTT. It yields the protein CASSQDSGGLNTQYF.

This clonotype was counted only a few times. The gene calls are TRBV7-8 and TRBJ1-2, with TRBD1 matching 8 bases. This CDR3 has 14 residues. J was trimmed by 8 bases and V by 8 bases; bases with no gene match: 13. Germline CDR1 and CDR2: SGHVS and FQNEAQ. The CDR3 DNA sequence: TGTGCCAGCGGCCAAAGGACAGGGCGGTCCGGCTACACCTTC. Its translation: CASGQRTGRSGYTF.

The rearrangement uses TRBV12-3 or TRBV12-4 and TRBJ1-5; 7 nucleotides align to TRBD1. This CDR3 contains 14 residues. V dropped 2 bases and J dropped 6; count of bases not matched to a gene: 4. CDR3 nucleotide sequence: TGTGCCAGCAGTTTACAGGGGGGCGGTCAGCCCCAGCATTTT. Encoded protein: CASSLQGGGQPQHF.

This clonotype was counted many times. The V gene is TRBV7-9, the J gene TRBJ1-1; D remains unclear. The CDR3 extends over 14 amino acids. Trimming took 1 base from V and 1 from J, leaving 7 bases between them. Per germline, CDR1 SEHNR and CDR2 FQNEAQ (reference sequence). The CDR3 here is CASSLVAQNTEAFF. In nucleotides, the CDR3 is TGTGCCAGCAGCTTAGTGGCCCAGAACACTGAAGCTTTCTTT.

V is TRBV20-1 and J is TRBJ1-1; D gene uncertain. The V end lost 6 bases, the J end lost 0 bases, and 11 bases lay between the germline ends. The CDR3 is 13 residues long. Germline V CDR1 and CDR2: DFQATT, SNEGSKA (reference sequence). CDR3 bases: TGCAGTGCCTTGAGGCGCATGAACACTGAAGCTTTCTTT. This encodes CSALRRMNTEAFF.

The rearrangement joins TRBV5-1 to TRBJ2-3, with 10 bases lining up with TRBD2. The CDR3 extends over 17 amino acids. V shed 0 bases, J shed 4 bases, and the junction held 8 bases outside the gene matches. The V gene's germline CDR1 is SGHRS and CDR2 YFSETQ. In nucleotides, the CDR3 is TGCGCCAGCAGCTTGGGCGTAGCGGGGGGCAGGGCAGATACGCAGTATTTT. It specifies CASSLGVAGGRADTQYF.

The V call is TRBV7-3, the J call TRBJ2-3, with 9 bases lining up with TRBD2. Germline-derived CDR1 and CDR2 are SGHTA and FQGTGA. CDR3 size: 15 residues. Trimming took 0 bases from V and 10 from J; bases not matched to a gene: 8. CDR3 amino acids: CASSLTAGGPQAQYF. The CDR3 DNA is TGTGCCAGCAGCTTAACTGCGGGGGGGCCCCAAGCGCAGTATTTT.

This clonotype was observed a handful of times. The chain carries TRBV20-1 and TRBJ2-3; 8 nucleotides line up with TRBD1. Germline assignment: CDR1 DFQATT and CDR2 SNEGSKA (reference sequence). CDR3 length: 12 residues. Trimming removed 4 bases from V and 6 bases from J; junction bases left unmatched: 3. CDR3 coding DNA: TGCAGTGCTACTACAGGGGGTGATACGCAGTATTTT. Translation: CSATTGGDTQYF.

This clonotype came up a few times. The chain joins TRBV7-2 to TRBJ2-1; TRBD2 is a possible D gene (6 bases). V lost 4 bases to trimming and J lost 10 bases, with 14 bases between them. Germline lookup yields CDR1 SGHTA and CDR2 FQGNSA. The CDR3 length is 13 residues. The CDR3 sequence is CASSWRGAGEQFF. The DNA of the CDR3 is TGTGCCAGCAGCTGGAGGGGCGCGGGCGAGCAGTTCTTC.

This clonotype occurred a few times. This rearrangement joins TRBV4-1 to TRBJ1-6; D is uncertain. Trimming stripped 3 bases from V and 9 bases from J, with 24 bases between. The CDR3 runs to 18 residues. Germline CDR1 is MGHRA and CDR2 is YSYEKL. The CDR3: CASSHDVKNGDGSSPLHF. DNA for the CDR3: TGCGCCAGCAGCCACGACGTTAAAAACGGCGATGGGAGTTCACCCCTCCACTTT.

This clonotype was counted many times. This chain connects TRBV20-1 to TRBJ2-1; 7 bases line up with TRBD1. The CDR3 is made up of 13 amino acids. Germline V CDR1 and CDR2: DFQATT, SNEGSKA (reference sequence). Trimming took 4 bases from V and 10 from J; bases not matched to a gene: 10. The CDR3 sequence is CSATLPTGNEQFF. CDR3 DNA sequence: TGCAGTGCTACATTACCGACAGGGAACGAGCAGTTCTTC.

The chain couples TRBV7-2 to TRBJ2-7, with a possible D match to TRBD2 (6 bases). The CDR3 spans 14 residues. CDR1 SGHTA and CDR2 FQGNSA come from the germline V gene. V was clipped by 5 bases and J by 3 bases, with 14 bases between them. CDR3 sequence reads: CASSARRGGYEQYF. DNA of the CDR3: TGTGCCAGCAGCGCCCGACGGGGAGGCTACGAGCAGTACTTC.